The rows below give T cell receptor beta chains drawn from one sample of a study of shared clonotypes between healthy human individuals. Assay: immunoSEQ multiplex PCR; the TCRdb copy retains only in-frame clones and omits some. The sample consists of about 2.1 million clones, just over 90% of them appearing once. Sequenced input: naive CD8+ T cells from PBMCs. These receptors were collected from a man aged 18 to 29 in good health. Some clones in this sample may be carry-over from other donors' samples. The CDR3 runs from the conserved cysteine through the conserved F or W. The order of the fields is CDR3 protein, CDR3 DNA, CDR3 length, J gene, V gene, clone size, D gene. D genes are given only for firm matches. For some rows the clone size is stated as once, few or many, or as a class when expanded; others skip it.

cdr3_aa: CASSSEGGRAGEQFF; cdr3_nt: TGTGCCAGCAGCTCGGAGGGCGGGAGGGCCGGAGAGCAGTTCTTC; cdr3_length: 15; j_call: TRBJ2-1; v_call: TRBV11-2; clone_size: NA; d_call: TRBD2
cdr3_aa: CASSDGLAPSQNPDEQFF; cdr3_nt: TGCGCCAGCAGTGACGGGCTAGCCCCATCTCAAAATCCAGATGAGCAGTTCTTC; cdr3_length: 18; j_call: TRBJ2-1; v_call: TRBV10-1; clone_size: NA; d_call: NA
cdr3_aa: CASRLGLGNEQFF; cdr3_nt: TGCGCCAGCAGACTGGGTCTCGGCAATGAGCAGTTCTTC; cdr3_length: 13; j_call: TRBJ2-1; v_call: TRBV5-1; clone_size: NA; d_call: NA
cdr3_aa: CAISAAVFYTF; cdr3_nt: TGTGCCATCAGTGCGGCGGTCTTCTACACCTTC; cdr3_length: 11; j_call: TRBJ1-2; v_call: TRBV10-3; clone_size: NA; d_call: NA
cdr3_aa: CASSRGAGKTGVETEAFF; cdr3_nt: TGTGCCAGCAGCCGAGGGGCAGGAAAGACAGGGGTTGAGACTGAAGCTTTCTTT; cdr3_length: 18; j_call: TRBJ1-1; v_call: TRBV28; clone_size: NA; d_call: TRBD1
cdr3_aa: CASSPGGGSAYEQYF; cdr3_nt: TGCGCCAGCAGTCCTGGGGGAGGGTCGGCCTACGAGCAGTACTTC; cdr3_length: 15; j_call: TRBJ2-7; v_call: TRBV5-1; clone_size: NA; d_call: TRBD2
cdr3_aa: CASSLDRTSMNQETQYF; cdr3_nt: TGTGCCAGCAGCTTGGACAGGACGTCGATGAACCAAGAGACCCAGTACTTC; cdr3_length: 17; j_call: TRBJ2-5; v_call: TRBV5-6; clone_size: NA; d_call: NA
cdr3_aa: CASSLVGTENSPLHF; cdr3_nt: TGTGCCAGCAGTTTAGTTGGGACAGAGAATTCACCCCTCCACTTT; cdr3_length: 15; j_call: TRBJ1-6; v_call: TRBV11-2; clone_size: NA; d_call: TRBD1
cdr3_aa: CASSEATAYEQYF; cdr3_nt: TGTGCCAGCAGTGAAGCTACAGCCTACGAGCAGTACTTC; cdr3_length: 13; j_call: TRBJ2-7; v_call: TRBV6-1; clone_size: NA; d_call: NA
cdr3_aa: CASSVGGKGTDTQYF; cdr3_nt: TGTGCCAGCAGCGTCGGTGGTAAGGGCACAGATACGCAGTATTTT; cdr3_length: 15; j_call: TRBJ2-3; v_call: TRBV9; clone_size: NA; d_call: NA
cdr3_aa: CAIRRDRGAFF; cdr3_nt: TGTGCCATCAGGCGGGACAGGGGAGCTTTCTTT; cdr3_length: 11; j_call: TRBJ1-1; v_call: TRBV10-3; clone_size: NA; d_call: TRBD1
cdr3_aa: CASSPTPGGRGGNTIYF; cdr3_nt: TGCGCCAGCAGCCCAACACCAGGGGGTCGAGGGGGAAACACCATATATTTT; cdr3_length: 17; j_call: TRBJ1-3; v_call: TRBV4-1; clone_size: NA; d_call: TRBD1
cdr3_aa: CASSSRGGNNEQFF; cdr3_nt: TGTGCCAGCAGCTCGAGAGGGGGCAACAATGAGCAGTTCTTC; cdr3_length: 14; j_call: TRBJ2-1; v_call: TRBV7-3; clone_size: NA; d_call: TRBD1
cdr3_aa: CASSLDTGPIQYF; cdr3_nt: TGTGCCAGCAGCTTGGATACAGGGCCTATTCAGTACTTC; cdr3_length: 13; j_call: TRBJ2-4; v_call: TRBV5-4; clone_size: once; d_call: NA
cdr3_aa: CASSLGGREGLYEQYF; cdr3_nt: TGTGCCAGCAGCTTAGGGGGTCGGGAGGGCCTCTACGAGCAGTACTTC; cdr3_length: 16; j_call: TRBJ2-7; v_call: TRBV7-2; clone_size: NA; d_call: TRBD2
cdr3_aa: CASSGQGHSNYGYTF; cdr3_nt: TGTGCCAGCAGTGGACAGGGCCACAGTAACTATGGCTACACCTTC; cdr3_length: 15; j_call: TRBJ1-2; v_call: TRBV27; clone_size: NA; d_call: TRBD1